This is a list of T cell receptor beta chains from one sample in a study of blood T cells in healthy people across ages. From the 5' RACE reads, TCRdb called clonotypes with MiXCR, one entry per CDR3 protein. The sample lists 450,000 to 650,000 distinct CDR3 sequences; approximately 25% were seen once. This sample also belongs to another study, concerning T cells of mothers and their children.

Sequencing used blood. Every receptor here comes from a boy aged 5-17 years in good health. Each CDR3 is given with its conserved first and last residue. D genes are given only for firm matches. A row's size may be missing; if present it is once, few, many or a size class.

>TRBV5-1|-|TRBJ2-7|-
TGCGCCAGTGGAAACGGGAACTCCTACGAGCAGTACTTC
CASGNGNSYEQYF
>TRBV6-4|-|TRBJ2-2|TRBD1
TGTGCCAGCACCCAGACAGGGGGCGACCTCCAATACACCGGGGAGCTGTTTTTT
CASTQTGGDLQYTGELFF
>TRBV5-8|-|TRBJ1-5|-
TGTGCCAGCAGCTTGGGCCGGGACCCGAATCAGCCCCAGCATTTT
CASSLGRDPNQPQHF
>TRBV7-2|few|TRBJ2-1|TRBD2
TGTGCCAGCAGCGTGGGCGGGCTAGCGGGAGAAGGAGAGCAGTTCTTC
CASSVGGLAGEGEQFF
>TRBV3-1|-|TRBJ2-1|TRBD2
TGTGCCAGCAGCCAATTTCCTAGCGGGAGCTATGAGCAGTTCTTC
CASSQFPSGSYEQFF
>TRBV7-9|-|TRBJ2-3|-
TGTGCCAGCAGCTCACAAACCCGGGACCACACAGATACGCAGTATTTT
CASSSQTRDHTDTQYF
>TRBV6-1|-|TRBJ2-7|-
TGTGCCAGCCGGGGACATACCTACGAGCAGTACTTC
CASRGHTYEQYF
>TRBV2|-|TRBJ1-2|-
TGTGCCAGCAGTGAAGCGGAGGGACATGGCTACACCTTC
CASSEAEGHGYTF
>TRBV7-2|-|TRBJ2-3|-
TGTGCCAGCAGCTTAGAGGGTGGAGGCGGCACAGATACGCAGTATTTT
CASSLEGGGGTDTQYF
>TRBV7-2|few|TRBJ1-3|-
TGTGCCAGCAGCTTCTGCCACTCCTGCTCTGGAAACACCATATATTTT
CASSFCHSCSGNTIYF
>TRBV28|-|TRBJ2-1|TRBD1
TGTGCCAGCAGTCTATCCGGGACAGGGGGCTACAGTGAGCAGTTCTTC
CASSLSGTGGYSEQFF
>TRBV20-1|-|TRBJ2-1|-
TGCAGTGCCCCCCCGCAAGGGAGCGAGGGCTACAATGAGCAGTTCTTC
CSAPPQGSEGYNEQFF
>TRBV30|few|TRBJ2-7|TRBD1
TGTGCCTGGACCAAGGGACAGGGGAGCCACGAGCAGTACTTC
CAWTKGQGSHEQYF
>TRBV7-2|-|TRBJ2-7|TRBD1
TGTGCCAGCAGCCTGGGACAGGCCGTTTCCTACGAGCAGTACTTC
CASSLGQAVSYEQYF
>TRBV9|few|TRBJ2-5|TRBD2
TGTGCCAGCAGCGGAGGGACTAGCGGGGGGGCGCAAGAGACCCAGTACTTC
CASSGGTSGGAQETQYF
>TRBV18|-|TRBJ2-1|TRBD2
TGTGCCAGCTCACCGGGGTCGGGGGGAATTACGCAGTTCTTC
CASSPGSGGITQFF
>TRBV20-1|few|TRBJ2-7|TRBD2
TGCAGTGCTAGAGAACCTAGCGGGGGGGATGAGCAGTACTTC
CSAREPSGGDEQYF
>TRBV7-2|few|TRBJ1-2|-
TGTGCCAGCAGCTTATCGACAGCTAACTATGGCTACACCTTC
CASSLSTANYGYTF
>TRBV7-9|-|TRBJ2-7|-
TGTGCCAGCAGCCCATCCGGTACATTAGCCTACGAGCAGTACTTC
CASSPSGTLAYEQYF
>TRBV7-9|-|TRBJ1-1|-
TGTGCCAGCAGCGACGATTACTTTGGCTTT
CASSDDYFGF
>TRBV20-1|-|TRBJ2-5|TRBD1
TGCAGTGCCACGGGACAGTCGAGATCCTACGAGCAGCACTTC
CSATGQSRSYEQHF
>TRBV6-6|few|TRBJ2-7|-
TGTGCCAGCAGCCCAACCGTTGGCTCCTACGAGCAGTACTTC
CASSPTVGSYEQYF
>TRBV4-3|-|TRBJ1-1|-
TGCGCCAGCAGCCAAGATCCAGGCCCGGACACTGAAGCTTTCTTT
CASSQDPGPDTEAFF
>TRBV7-7|few|TRBJ2-2|-
TGTGCTAGCAGCCGCCGGGTCGACACCGGGGAGCTGTTTTTT
CASSRRVDTGELFF
>TRBV28|-|TRBJ2-1|TRBD2
TGTGCCAGCAATGGCGGGAGAATTCTCAATGAGCAGTTCTTC
CASNGGRILNEQFF
>TRBV7-9|few|TRBJ2-4|-
TGTGCCAGCAGCTCAAGAGCTTGGGAGAGAACCAAAAACATTCAGTACTTC
CASSSRAWERTKNIQYF
>TRBV4-3|few|TRBJ2-4|-
TGCGCCAGCAGCCAAGGTCGGGGTTCGGGCATTCAGTACTTC
CASSQGRGSGIQYF
>TRBV11-2|once|TRBJ1-2|-
TGTGCCAGCAGCCGGTCAGGGGCCTATGGCTACACCTTC
CASSRSGAYGYTF